Listed here are 17 T cell receptor beta chains from one sample, sequenced in a study of blood T cell repertoires in COVID-19. TCRdb's table, derived via immunoSEQ multiplex PCR, lists solely in-frame clones and lacks some. The sample holds 250,000 or so clones, 80% to 90% seen once. The sequenced sample was PBMCs or T cells enriched from blood (not recorded which). The receptors shown here come from a man aged 40-50 years who had recovered from COVID-19.

In this sample, this clone turned up a few times. The chain is built from TRBV29-1 and TRBJ2-7, with TRBD1 matching over 9 bases. Germline CDR1 reads SQVTM; CDR2 reads ANQGSEA. The J segment lost 6 bases and the V segment lost 7 bases, leaving 7 bases of the junction unmatched. This CDR3 contains 12 residues. Here the CDR3 reads CSGGQGVGEQYF. CDR3 coding DNA: TGCAGCGGGGGACAGGGCGTGGGCGAGCAGTACTTC.

The chain links TRBV7-9 to TRBJ1-3, with 8 bases aligning to TRBD1. With 0 bases clipped from V and 4 bases from J, the junction kept 5 bases outside the gene matches. The CDR3 contains 16 residues. Germline V CDR1 and CDR2: SEHNR, FQNEAQ (reference sequence). The CDR3 sequence: CASSLAGTGLGNTIYF. For the CDR3, the DNA is TGTGCCAGCAGCTTAGCCGGGACAGGACTAGGAAACACCATATATTTT.

The gene calls are TRBV18 and TRBJ1-2, with D maybe TRBD1 (5 bases). CDR1 is KGHSH and CDR2 is LQKENI in the germline V gene. The V gene lost 3 bases and the J gene lost 0 bases, with 11 bases spanning the gap. CDR3 length: 15 amino acids. The CDR3 DNA is TGTGCCAGCTCACCTAGACAGCAACCTAACTATGGCTACACCTTC. It encodes CASSPRQQPNYGYTF.

This sequence joins TRBV6-5 and TRBJ1-5, with 7 nucleotides matching TRBD1. V shed 6 bases, J shed 2 bases, and the junction held 4 bases outside the gene matches. CDR1 is MNHEY and CDR2 is SVGAGI in the germline V gene. The CDR3 is 14 residues long. In DNA form, the CDR3 reads TGTGCCAGCAGGGGAACAGGGGGCAATCAGCCCCAGCATTTT. It encodes CASRGTGGNQPQHF.

The chain recombines TRBV19 with TRBJ2-6; 7 nucleotides line up with TRBD1. This CDR3 contains 17 residues. With V trimmed by 5 bases and J by 0 bases, 7 bases remained unmatched. Per germline, CDR1 LNHDA and CDR2 SQIVND (reference sequence). The CDR3 nucleotides read TGTGCCAGTAGTGTGACAGGGCAGTACTCTGGGGCCAACGTCCTGACTTTC. Translating it yields CASSVTGQYSGANVLTF.

This clone was seen once. V and J are TRBV6-5 and TRBJ2-7, with 11 bases fitting TRBD1. Per the germline V gene, CDR1 is MNHEY and CDR2 is SVGAGI. After removal of 6 bases from V and 3 bases from J, the junction contained 7 bases not matched to a gene. This CDR3 has 15 residues. The CDR3 bases are TGTGCCAGCAGCCAAACCGGGACAGGGGGCTACGAGCAGTACTTC. Amino acid sequence: CASSQTGTGGYEQYF.

The chain carries TRBV5-6 and TRBJ2-1; D gene ambiguous. Germline V gives CDR1 SGHDT, CDR2 YYEEEE. CDR3 length equals 12 residues. V dropped 5 bases and J dropped 9 bases, with 12 bases sitting between them. Here the CDR3 reads CASRYQAGEQFF. The DNA for the CDR3 is TGTGCCAGCAGGTATCAAGCTGGTGAGCAGTTCTTC.

V and J are TRBV11-2 and TRBJ1-3; 9 bases fit TRBD1. Losses at the gene ends were 5 bases for V and 3 bases for J; bases not matched to a gene: 14. The CDR3 consists of 18 residues. CDR1 is SGHAT and CDR2 is FQNNGV in the germline V gene. CDR3 nucleotide sequence: TGTGCCAGCAGCCCACTTTGGGGACAGGGTTTAATTGGAAACACCATATATTTT. This translates into CASSPLWGQGLIGNTIYF.

This chain uses TRBV14 with TRBJ2-3, with D possibly TRBD2 on 7 matching bases. Between the trimmed V and J ends, which lost 5 bases and 0 bases, there was a span of 21 bases. This CDR3 spans 18 amino acids. CDR1 SGHDN and CDR2 FVKESK come from the germline V gene. Here the CDR3 DNA reads TGTGCCAGCAGCATACAGGGAAACCGGGACTATAGCACAGATACGCAGTATTTT. The encoded protein is CASSIQGNRDYSTDTQYF.

The chain carries TRBV7-2 and TRBJ2-1; TRBD1 aligns across 8 bases. CDR3 length: 14 residues. Germline V CDR1 and CDR2: SGHTA, FQGNSA. V was pared by 3 bases and J by 5 bases, with 3 bases of the junction left unmatched. This chain's CDR3 is CASSLDRENNEQFF. The CDR3 DNA follows: TGTGCCAGCAGCTTGGACAGGGAGAACAATGAGCAGTTCTTC. The full variable domain, rest sourced from reference TRBV7-2 and TRBJ2-1, is GAGVSQSPSNKVTEKGKDVELRCDPISGHTALYWYRQSLGQGLEFLIYFQGNSAPDKSGLPSDRFSAERTGGSVSTLTIQRTQQEDSAVYLCASSLDRENNEQFFGPGTRLTVL.

The chain employs TRBV7-3 and TRBJ2-7; TRBD2 agrees at 9 bases. The junction had 11 bases not matched to a gene; V was cut back by 5 bases and J by 3 bases. The germline gives CDR1 SGHTA, CDR2 FQGTGA. The CDR3 contains 16 residues. CDR3 sequence: CASSQAPSGTYYEQYF. Written as DNA, the CDR3 is TGTGCCAGCAGCCAAGCCCCTAGCGGGACGTACTACGAGCAGTACTTC.

The CDR3 here is CASSEGGPGANVLTF. DNA of the CDR3: TGTGCCAGCAGTGAGGGGGGGCCGGGGGCCAACGTCCTGACTTTC. The chain recombines TRBV2 with TRBJ2-6; TRBD2 might be the D (7 bases). Germline V CDR1 and CDR2: SNHLY, FYNNEI. This CDR3 is 15 amino acids long. V dropped 3 bases and J dropped 4 bases, with 10 bases sitting between them.

This sequence joins TRBV18 and TRBJ2-7; 9 bases line up with TRBD1. Trimming at V came to 2 bases and at J to 6 bases, leaving 5 bases not matched to a gene. The germline gives CDR1 KGHSH, CDR2 LQKENI. The CDR3 covers 14 residues. The DNA for the CDR3 is TGTGCCAGCTCACCAGTGGACAGGGGTAGCGAGCAGTACTTC. This sequence encodes CASSPVDRGSEQYF.

This rearrangement joins TRBV9 to TRBJ2-3; 8 bases align to TRBD2. The CDR3 is 16 amino acids. Trimming removed 9 bases from V and 2 bases from J; junction bases left unmatched: 14. Germline values: CDR1 SGDLS, CDR2 YYNGEE. The CDR3 DNA sequence: TGTGCCACCCCACCCTTTCGGGAGGGCGACACAGATACGCAGTATTTT. Translated: CATPPFREGDTDTQYF.

This clone came up once. The chain is built from TRBV18 and TRBJ1-3; D is ambiguous. Trimming left V 3 bases short and J 0 bases short, with 15 bases between. The germline V gene has CDR1 KGHSH and CDR2 LQKENI. The CDR3 loop spans 17 amino acids. The CDR3 nucleotides are TGTGCCAGCTCACCCCCGCGAGGGCTCCTCTCTGGAAACACCATATATTTT. It specifies CASSPPRGLLSGNTIYF.

The chain combines TRBV28 with TRBJ1-6; 8 positions agree with TRBD1. With V trimmed by 6 bases and J by 0 bases, 13 bases remained unmatched. CDR1 is MDHEN, CDR2 SYDVKM, per germline. CDR3 size: 19 residues. CDR3 bases: TGTGCCAGCAGGGGTTGGGGACAGGACAGTACCTCCTATAATTCACCCCTCCACTTT. This translates into CASRGWGQDSTSYNSPLHF.

The rearrangement uses TRBV4-2 and TRBJ2-6, with 7 bases that match TRBD1. Per the germline V gene, CDR1 is LGHNA and CDR2 is YNFKEQ. The CDR3 length is 18 residues. J gave up 0 bases and V 1 base, and 6 bases lay outside the gene matches. The CDR3 region is CASSQGDSRLSGANVLTF. CDR3 coding DNA: TGTGCCAGCAGCCAAGGGGACAGCAGACTCTCTGGGGCCAACGTCCTGACTTTC.